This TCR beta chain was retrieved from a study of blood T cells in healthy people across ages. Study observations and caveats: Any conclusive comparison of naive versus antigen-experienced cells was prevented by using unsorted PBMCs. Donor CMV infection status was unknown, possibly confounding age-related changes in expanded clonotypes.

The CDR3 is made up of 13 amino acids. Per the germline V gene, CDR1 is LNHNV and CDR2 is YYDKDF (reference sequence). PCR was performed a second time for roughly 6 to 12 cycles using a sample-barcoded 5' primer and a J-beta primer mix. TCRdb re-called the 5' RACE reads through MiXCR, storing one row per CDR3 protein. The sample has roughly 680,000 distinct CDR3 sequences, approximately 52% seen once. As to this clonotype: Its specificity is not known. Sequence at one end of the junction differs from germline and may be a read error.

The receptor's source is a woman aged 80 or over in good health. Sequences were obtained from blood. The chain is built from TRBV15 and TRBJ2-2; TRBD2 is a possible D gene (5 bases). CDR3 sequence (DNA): TGTGCCACCAGCAGAAAAGGTACCGGGGTGCTGTTTTTT. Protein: CATSRKGTGVLFF.